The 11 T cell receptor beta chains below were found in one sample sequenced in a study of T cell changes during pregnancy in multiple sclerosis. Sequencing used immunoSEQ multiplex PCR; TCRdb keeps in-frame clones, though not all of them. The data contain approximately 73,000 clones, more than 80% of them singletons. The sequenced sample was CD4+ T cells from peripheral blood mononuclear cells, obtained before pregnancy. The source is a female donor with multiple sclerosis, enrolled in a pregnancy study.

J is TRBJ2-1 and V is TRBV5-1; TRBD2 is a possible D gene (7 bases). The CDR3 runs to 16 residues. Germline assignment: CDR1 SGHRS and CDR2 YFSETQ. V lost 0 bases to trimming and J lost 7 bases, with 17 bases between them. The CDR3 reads CASSLEMGGPRNEQFF. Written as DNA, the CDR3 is TGCGCCAGCAGCTTGGAAATGGGGGGGCCTCGAAATGAGCAGTTCTTC.

The CDR3 DNA is TGTGCCAGCAGCCAAACAGCCGGGACAGATTATGGCTACACCTTC. Translated: CASSQTAGTDYGYTF. The chain recombines TRBV11-2 with TRBJ1-2, with 7 positions matching TRBD1. The V segment lost 5 bases and the J segment 5 bases; nucleotides outside the gene matches: 11. The CDR3 extends over 15 amino acids. Per the germline V gene, CDR1 is SGHAT and CDR2 is FQNNGV.

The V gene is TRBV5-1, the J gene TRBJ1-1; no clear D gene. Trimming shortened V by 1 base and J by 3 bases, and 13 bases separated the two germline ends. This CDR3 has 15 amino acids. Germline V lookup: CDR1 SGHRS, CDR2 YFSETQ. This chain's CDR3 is CASSLSPGADTEAFF. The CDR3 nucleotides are TGCGCCAGCAGCTTGAGCCCGGGTGCGGACACTGAAGCTTTCTTT.

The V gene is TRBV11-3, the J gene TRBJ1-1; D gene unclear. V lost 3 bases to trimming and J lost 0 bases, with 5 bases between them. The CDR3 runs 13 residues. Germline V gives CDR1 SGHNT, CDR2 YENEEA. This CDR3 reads CASSFQVNTEAFF. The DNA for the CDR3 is TGTGCCAGCAGCTTTCAGGTGAACACTGAAGCTTTCTTT.

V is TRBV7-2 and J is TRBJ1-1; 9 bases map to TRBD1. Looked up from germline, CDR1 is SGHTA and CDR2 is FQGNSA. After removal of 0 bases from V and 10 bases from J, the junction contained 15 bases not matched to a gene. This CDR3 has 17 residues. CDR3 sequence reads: CASSLAGTGRWRPAAFF. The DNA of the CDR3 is TGTGCCAGCAGCTTAGCAGGGACAGGGAGGTGGAGGCCAGCAGCTTTCTTT.

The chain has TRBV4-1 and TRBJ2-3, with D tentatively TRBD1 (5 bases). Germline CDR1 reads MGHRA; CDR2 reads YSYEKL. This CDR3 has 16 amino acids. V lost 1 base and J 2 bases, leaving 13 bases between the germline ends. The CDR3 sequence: CASSQGRHRYTDTQYF. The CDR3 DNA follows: TGCGCCAGCAGCCAAGGAAGGCACAGGTACACAGATACGCAGTATTTT.

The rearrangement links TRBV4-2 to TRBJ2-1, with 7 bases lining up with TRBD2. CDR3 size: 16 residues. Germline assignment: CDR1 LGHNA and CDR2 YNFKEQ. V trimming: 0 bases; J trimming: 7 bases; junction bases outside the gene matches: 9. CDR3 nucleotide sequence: TGTGCCAGCAGCCAAGATGGGCGGGGGACCGGGAATGAGCAGTTCTTC. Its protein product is CASSQDGRGTGNEQFF.

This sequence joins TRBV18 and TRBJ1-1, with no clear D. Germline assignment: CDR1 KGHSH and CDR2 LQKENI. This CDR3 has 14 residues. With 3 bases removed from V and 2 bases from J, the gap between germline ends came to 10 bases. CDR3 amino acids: CASSPRGSNTEAFF. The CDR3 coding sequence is TGTGCCAGCTCACCCCGGGGTAGTAACACTGAAGCTTTCTTT.

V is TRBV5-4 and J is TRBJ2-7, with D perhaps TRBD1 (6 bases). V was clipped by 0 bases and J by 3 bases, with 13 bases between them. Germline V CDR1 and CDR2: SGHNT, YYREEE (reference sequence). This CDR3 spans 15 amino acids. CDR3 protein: CASSLAGQGSYEQYF. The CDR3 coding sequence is TGTGCCAGCAGCTTGGCCGGGCAGGGGAGCTACGAGCAGTACTTC.

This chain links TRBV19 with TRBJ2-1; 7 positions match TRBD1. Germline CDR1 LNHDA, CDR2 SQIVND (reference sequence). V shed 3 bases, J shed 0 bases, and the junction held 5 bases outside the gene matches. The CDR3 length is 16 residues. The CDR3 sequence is CASSIRGRTSYNEQFF. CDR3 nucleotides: TGTGCCAGTAGTATTAGGGGGCGGACCTCCTACAATGAGCAGTTCTTC. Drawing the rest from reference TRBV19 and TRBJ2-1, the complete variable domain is DGGITQSPKYLFRKEGQNVTLSCEQNLNHDAMYWYRQDPGQGLRLIYYSQIVNDFQKGDIAEGYSVSREKKESFPLTVTSAQKNPTAFYLCASSIRGRTSYNEQFFGPGTRLTVL.

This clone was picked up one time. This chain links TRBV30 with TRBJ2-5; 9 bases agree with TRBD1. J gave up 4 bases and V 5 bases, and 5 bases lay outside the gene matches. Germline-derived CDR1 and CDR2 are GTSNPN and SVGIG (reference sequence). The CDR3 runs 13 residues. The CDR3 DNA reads TGTGCCTGGCATGGGACAGGGCGAGAGACCCAGTACTTC. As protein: CAWHGTGRETQYF.